Shown below are 22 T cell receptor beta chains from a single sample sequenced in a study of vaccination and CD4 T cells after COVID-19. These receptors lack a known antigen. The Oncomine TCR Beta short-read assay was applied to DNA of cultured CD4+ T cells. TCRdb redid the calling of the PCR reads with MiXCR, one entry per CDR3 protein. This sample has around 10,000 distinct CDR3 sequences, with about 31% found just once. Treatment: 10-day PBMC culture with coronavirus spike peptide pools or control peptides (ViraFEST assay). The input for sequencing was CD4+ T cells from blood, cultured in vitro, taken after SARS-CoV-2 vaccination. Receptors originate from a human donor who had recovered from COVID-19.

CDR3 nucleotide sequence: TGTGCCAGCAGCAAAGCTAGCGGGGGGTCCCTCTACAATGAGCAGTTCTTC. Translating gives CASSKASGGSLYNEQFF. V gene TRBV21-1 combines with J gene TRBJ2-1; the table's D call of TRBD2 was not tested on the DNA. TRBV21-1 is shown as a pseudogene. The CDR3 covers 17 residues.

The chain uses TRBV20-1 and TRBJ2-3, with D perhaps given as TRBD1 or TRBD2 (5 bases each). Germline-derived CDR1 and CDR2 are DFQATT and SNEGSKA (reference sequence). Trimming cost V 0 bases and J 2 bases, with 9 bases left between them. CDR3 length: 14 amino acids. As DNA, the CDR3 is TGCAGTGCTAGAGAAGGGACCCTCACAGATACGCAGTATTTT. This translates into CSAREGTLTDTQYF.

The chain uses TRBV27 and TRBJ2-7; a possible D gene is TRBD1 (5 bases). CDR1 is MNHEY, CDR2 SMNVEV, per germline (reference sequence). The CDR3 contains 14 residues. V shed 8 bases and J shed 2 bases, with 16 bases lying between them. CDR3 DNA: TGTGCCAGCGCCCGGACCCCGGACACCTACGAGCAGTACTTC. Residues: CASARTPDTYEQYF.

The genes are TRBV20-1 and TRBJ1-5; D gene uncertain. CDR3 length equals 12 residues. Germline assignment: CDR1 DFQATT and CDR2 SNEGSKA (reference sequence). V shed 4 bases and J shed 0 bases, with 4 bases lying between them. The CDR3 region has the DNA TGCAGTGCTACGCTTAGCAATCAGCCCCAGCATTTT. This encodes CSATLSNQPQHF.

The chain combines TRBV24-1 with TRBJ2-2; D gene unclear. This CDR3 spans 17 amino acids. V lost 0 bases, J lost 0 bases, and 10 bases lay in between. The germline CDR1 and CDR2 sequences are KGHDR and SFDVKD. This chain's CDR3 is CATSDLRGYSNTGELFF. For the CDR3, the DNA is TGTGCCACCAGTGATTTGCGCGGCTATTCGAACACCGGGGAGCTGTTTTTT.

The rearrangement links TRBV6-4 to TRBJ2-3; TRBD1 matches at 8 bases. CDR3 length: 15 residues. CDR1 and CDR2 from the germline V gene are MRHNA and SNTAGT. V shed 5 bases and J 9 bases; nucleotides not matched to a gene: 13. The CDR3, as DNA: TGTGCCAGCAGTCCTGGGCAGGGGGCTATTCAGACGCAGTATTTT. It encodes CASSPGQGAIQTQYF.

As regards this clonotype: The conserved phenylalanine or tryptophan is not found at the CDR3 terminus, so this likely reflects a read error. The chain joins TRBV7-2 to TRBJ1-3; D gene ambiguous. Trimming cost V 4 bases and J 4 bases, with 14 bases left between them. CDR1 is SGHTA and CDR2 is FQGNSA in the germline V gene. The CDR3 contains 15 residues. Here the CDR3 DNA reads TGTGCCAGCAGCTCCTACCTTGAATCCGGAAACACCATATATTCT. It translates to CASSSYLESGNTIYS.

The genes are TRBV7-3 and TRBJ2-2; 9 bases are a match to TRBD2. V lost 2 bases to trimming and J lost 4 bases; unmatched junction nucleotides: 5. Germline V gives CDR1 SGHTA, CDR2 FQGTGA. There are 16 residues in the CDR3. The CDR3 DNA reads TGTGCCAGCAGCTTAGTGCTAGCGGGACCCACCGGGGAGCTGTTTTTT. Protein sequence: CASSLVLAGPTGELFF.

The chain uses TRBV6-2 or TRBV6-3 and TRBJ2-2, with no clear D. The V gene lost 5 bases and the J gene lost 9 bases, with 13 bases spanning the gap. CDR3 length equals 13 residues. Germline loops: CDR1 MNHEY, CDR2 SVGEGT. The chain's CDR3 is CASSAPPVRELFF. DNA for the CDR3: TGTGCCAGCAGTGCCCCCCCGGTCCGGGAGCTGTTTTTT.

V usage is TRBV5-4 and J usage is TRBJ1-2, with TRBD1 matching 11 bases. The germline gives CDR1 SGHNT, CDR2 YYREEE (reference sequence). The J segment lost 5 bases and the V segment lost 4 bases, leaving 10 bases of the junction unmatched. The CDR3 consists of 16 residues. CDR3 sequence (DNA): TGTGCCAGCAGCGCGCCAGGGGACAGGGGGGGTTATGGCTACACCTTC. This gives the protein CASSAPGDRGGYGYTF.

This clonotype occurred a few times. The V and J genes are TRBV7-8 and TRBJ2-7; D possibly matches TRBD1 or TRBD2 (6 bases each). The CDR3 covers 15 residues. Germline CDR1 and CDR2: SGHVS and FQNEAQ. The V end was cut by 1 base, the J end by 5 bases, with 15 bases between. The CDR3 DNA reads TGTGCCAGCAGCTTAGAAATCCGTGGGGGGCACGAGCAGTACTTC. Encoded protein: CASSLEIRGGHEQYF.

V is TRBV14 and J is TRBJ2-7, with D possibly TRBD1 on 6 matching bases. This CDR3 contains 14 residues. Germline V CDR1 and CDR2: SGHDN, FVKESK. V was trimmed by 4 bases and J by 0 bases, leaving 10 bases between them. The DNA of the CDR3 is TGTGCCAGCAGCCCCACAGGGATCTCCTACGAGCAGTACTTC. Translated: CASSPTGISYEQYF.

The rearrangement joins TRBV7-6 to TRBJ2-7, with 11 bases fitting TRBD2. The CDR3 runs 16 residues. The germline gives CDR1 SGHVS, CDR2 FNYEAQ. V shed 5 bases and J 4 bases; nucleotides not matched to a gene: 10. The CDR3 DNA reads TGTGCCAGCAGCCCCGGACTAGCGGGCTTAAGGTACGAGCAGTACTTC. Encoded protein: CASSPGLAGLRYEQYF.

This clonotype was observed a handful of times. This chain uses TRBV28 with TRBJ1-5; no definite D call. The V gene's germline CDR1 is MDHEN and CDR2 SYDVKM. The CDR3 has 11 amino acids. The germline V and J ends were trimmed by 6 bases and 4 bases, with 4 bases remaining between them. The DNA for the CDR3 is TGTGCCAGCAGACGTAATCAGCCCCAGCATTTT. It translates to CASRRNQPQHF. The full variable domain, completed using reference TRBV28 and TRBJ1-5, is DVKVTQSSRYLVKRTGEKVFLECVQDMDHENMFWYRQDPGLGLRLIYFSYDVKMKEKGDIPEGYSVSREKKERFSLILESASTNQTSMYLCASRRNQPQHFGDGTRLSIL.

CDR3 residues: CASSASDRTDTQYF. CDR3 coding DNA: TGTGCCAGCAGCGCTAGCGACCGCACAGATACGCAGTATTTT. The gene calls are TRBV7-2 and TRBJ2-3; D might be TRBD2 (6 bases). Trimming removed 5 bases from V and 1 base from J, with 10 bases in between. Germline V gene data show CDR1 as SGHTA and CDR2 as FQGNSA. There are 14 residues in the CDR3.

The chain is built from TRBV14 and TRBJ1-1; 7 bases agree with TRBD1. This CDR3 contains 18 residues. V shed 4 bases and J 5 bases; nucleotides not matched to a gene: 19. Per the germline V gene, CDR1 is SGHDN and CDR2 is FVKESK. This chain's CDR3 is CASSRRRRGLGADTEAFF. CDR3 DNA sequence: TGTGCCAGCAGCCGTAGGCGAAGGGGGCTAGGAGCTGATACTGAAGCTTTCTTT. Supplemented by reference TRBV14 and TRBJ1-1, the full variable domain reads EAGVTQFPSHSVIEKGQTVTLRCDPISGHDNLYWYRRVMGKEIKFLLHFVKESKQDESGMPNNRFLAERTGGTYSTLKVQPAELEDSGVYFCASSRRRRGLGADTEAFFGQGTRLTVV.

The chain carries TRBV29-1 and TRBJ2-5; 11 nucleotides align to TRBD2. Germline V gene sequence: CDR1 SQVTM, CDR2 ANQGSEA. CDR3 size: 13 residues. The V gene end was trimmed by 6 bases and the J gene end by 5 bases; junction bases not matched to a gene: 5. Here the CDR3 reads CSVWTSGYETQYF. The CDR3 DNA sequence: TGCAGCGTATGGACTAGCGGGTATGAGACCCAGTACTTC.

This rearrangement joins TRBV21-1 to TRBJ1-6; TRBD1 was called by the table and not checked on the DNA. TRBV21-1 is labeled a pseudogene. This CDR3 region has 18 residues. The CDR3 DNA is TGTGCCAGCAGCACTAGTACCCTGACAGGGGATAGGGGTTCACCCCTCCACTTT. Protein product: CASSTSTLTGDRGSPLHF.

CDR3: CASSLVSTEAFF. Here the CDR3 DNA reads TGTGCCAGCAGCTTAGTCAGCACTGAAGCTTTCTTT. The chain is built from TRBV11-2 and TRBJ1-1, with D hard to call. Germline V gene data show CDR1 as SGHAT and CDR2 as FQNNGV. V dropped 1 base and J dropped 4 bases, with 4 bases sitting between them. This CDR3 is built from 12 residues. The full variable domain, its missing parts supplied by reference TRBV11-2 and TRBJ1-1, is EAGVAQSPRYKIIEKRQSVAFWCNPISGHATLYWYQQILGQGPKLLIQFQNNGVVDDSQLPKDRFSAERLKGVDSTLKIQPAKLEDSAVYLCASSLVSTEAFFGQGTRLTVV.

The chain has TRBV27 and TRBJ2-3; 11 positions match TRBD1. Per the germline V gene, CDR1 is MNHEY and CDR2 is SMNVEV (reference sequence). The CDR3 is 16 residues long. J lost 4 bases, V lost 4 bases, and 7 bases had no gene match. The CDR3 protein is CASSSWTGGFADTQYF. The CDR3, as DNA: TGTGCCAGCAGTTCCTGGACAGGGGGCTTCGCAGATACGCAGTATTTT.

The chain carries TRBV15 and TRBJ1-1, with a possible D match to TRBD1 (5 bases). Trimming removed 0 bases from V and 0 bases from J, with 11 bases in between. The V gene's germline CDR1 is LNHNV and CDR2 YYDKDF (reference sequence). The CDR3 has 16 residues. The CDR3 loop is CATSRDWAGMNTEAFF. The CDR3 DNA follows: TGTGCCACCAGCAGAGATTGGGCAGGGATGAACACTGAAGCTTTCTTT.

The chain joins TRBV20-1 to TRBJ1-4; TRBD1 might be the D (5 bases). V was clipped by 3 bases and J by 7 bases, with 18 bases between them. Germline V CDR1 and CDR2: DFQATT, SNEGSKA (reference sequence). The CDR3 runs 15 residues. The CDR3 DNA follows: TGCAGTGCTAGCACCTGGCAGGTTGGGGGTGAAAAACTGTTTTTT. It codes for CSASTWQVGGEKLFF.